Presented here are 26 T cell receptor beta chains from one specimen sequenced in a study of blood T cell repertoires in COVID-19. Clones were read by immunoSEQ multiplex PCR, and TCRdb kept only the in-frame ones, dropping some. The repertoire holds 150,000 to 200,000 clones, with 88% as singletons. The sequenced material came from peripheral blood. The source of these receptors is a man aged 50-60 years who had recovered from COVID-19.

The count of this clone is one. J is TRBJ2-2 and V is TRBV7-9, with D possibly being TRBD1 (6 bases). V was trimmed by 1 base and J by 1 base, leaving 10 bases between them. Germline loops: CDR1 SEHNR, CDR2 FQNEAQ (reference sequence). The CDR3 is 16 residues long. In nucleotides, the CDR3 is TGTGCCAGCAGCTTAGGAACAGGGAGGAACACCGGGGAGCTGTTTTTT. Residues: CASSLGTGRNTGELFF.

This chain uses TRBV5-1 with TRBJ2-7, with TRBD1 matching 7 bases. Germline V CDR1 and CDR2: SGHRS, YFSETQ. CDR3 size: 13 residues. The V and J ends lost 1 base and 4 bases, in that order; junction bases with no gene match: 2. CDR3 nucleotides: TGCGCCAGCAGCTTGAACAGGGGTTACGAGCAGTACTTC. Translating gives CASSLNRGYEQYF.

The genes are TRBV11-2 and TRBJ2-7, with 8 bases lining up with TRBD2. CDR1 is SGHAT and CDR2 is FQNNGV in the germline V gene. With V trimmed by 2 bases and J by 2 bases, 2 bases remained unmatched. This CDR3 has 14 amino acids. The CDR3 spells CASSLSGGTYEQYF. As DNA, the CDR3 is TGTGCCAGCAGCTTAAGCGGGGGCACCTACGAGCAGTACTTC.

This chain's CDR3 is CASSQGTGGSNGYTF. CDR3 DNA: TGTGCCAGCAGCCAAGGGACAGGGGGATCCAATGGCTACACCTTC. This chain joins TRBV3-1 (or the pseudogene TRBV3-2) and TRBJ1-2; TRBD1 matches at 10 bases. The ends lost 1 base at V and 6 bases at J; junction bases unmatched: 5. The CDR3 has 15 amino acids. The V gene's germline CDR1 is LGHDT and CDR2 YNNKEL (reference sequence).

The chain recombines TRBV11-2 with TRBJ2-1; D is perhaps TRBD2 (5 bases). The CDR3 spans 14 residues. The germline V gene encodes CDR1 SGHAT and CDR2 FQNNGV. Trimming pared 1 base from V and 5 bases from J, leaving 9 bases between. The CDR3 DNA follows: TGTGCCAGCAGCTTAGGCTACGGGAACAATGAGCAGTTCTTC. The encoded protein is CASSLGYGNNEQFF. Complete variable domain (other parts from reference TRBV11-2 and TRBJ2-1): EAGVAQSPRYKIIEKRQSVAFWCNPISGHATLYWYQQILGQGPKLLIQFQNNGVVDDSQLPKDRFSAERLKGVDSTLKIQPAKLEDSAVYLCASSLGYGNNEQFFGPGTRLTVL.

V and J are TRBV6-5 and TRBJ1-2; no clear D gene. CDR3 length: 15 residues. Deletions cut 3 bases from V and 4 bases from J, with 15 bases between. Germline lookup yields CDR1 MNHEY and CDR2 SVGAGI. The CDR3 sequence: CASSYRGVGSYGYTF. The CDR3 DNA follows: TGTGCCAGCAGTTATCGCGGGGTTGGTAGCTATGGCTACACCTTC.

This sequence joins TRBV5-1 and TRBJ2-7, with 7 bases that match TRBD1. J was trimmed by 3 bases and V by 6 bases; bases with no gene match: 12. This CDR3 is built from 15 residues. Germline V gene sequence: CDR1 SGHRS, CDR2 YFSETQ. The CDR3 DNA follows: TGCGCCAGCAAACCTACTCCGGGACAGATCTACGAGCAGTACTTC. Translated, it gives CASKPTPGQIYEQYF.

This sequence joins TRBV5-6 and TRBJ1-3; tentatively, D is TRBD1 (5 bases). CDR3 length: 15 amino acids. From germline, CDR1 is SGHDT and CDR2 YYEEEE. The germline V and J ends were trimmed by 2 bases and 3 bases, with 12 bases remaining between them. CDR3 loop: CASSFTGGGGNTIYF. The CDR3, as DNA: TGTGCCAGCAGCTTCACAGGCGGTGGTGGAAACACCATATATTTT.

This rearrangement joins TRBV4-3 to TRBJ2-3; tentative D call: TRBD2 (7 bases). V lost 6 bases to trimming and J lost 3 bases, with 19 bases between them. CDR1 LGHNA and CDR2 YSLEER come from the germline V gene. There are 16 residues in the CDR3. Here the CDR3 DNA reads TGCGCCAGCAGTCCTGGGGGGGGGCCCCGAACAGATACGCAGTATTTT. Protein sequence: CASSPGGGPRTDTQYF.

CDR3 loop: CASSLGQGNYGYTF. The CDR3 DNA sequence: TGTGCCAGCAGCTTGGGGCAGGGCAACTATGGCTACACCTTC. The J gene is TRBJ1-2, the V gene TRBV5-4, with D possibly TRBD1 on 5 matching bases. This CDR3 contains 14 residues. The V and J ends lost 0 bases and 2 bases respectively, with 8 bases between them. Germline CDR1 and CDR2: SGHNT and YYREEE (reference sequence). Together with reference TRBV5-4 and TRBJ1-2, the CDR3 gives the full variable domain: ETGVTQSPTHLIKTRGQQVTLRCSSQSGHNTVSWYQQALGQGPQFIFQYYREEENGRGNFPPRFSGLQFPNYSSELNVNALELDDSALYLCASSLGQGNYGYTFGSGTRLTVV.

The chain uses TRBV5-8 and TRBJ2-2, with a possible D match to TRBD1 (6 bases). Deletions cut 4 bases from V and 6 bases from J, with 16 bases between. CDR1 SGHTS and CDR2 YDEGEE come from the germline V gene. The CDR3 covers 15 residues. The CDR3 bases are TGTGCCAGCAGCACCGACAGGTGGGGCGCCGGGGAGCTGTTTTTT. Protein sequence: CASSTDRWGAGELFF.

This clone came up once. The rearrangement joins TRBV19 to TRBJ2-3; 7 positions match TRBD2. Germline loops: CDR1 LNHDA, CDR2 SQIVND (reference sequence). With V trimmed by 3 bases and J by 5 bases, 14 bases remained unmatched. This CDR3 is 17 amino acids long. The CDR3 here is CASSMVAGDVVGDTQYF. CDR3 DNA: TGTGCCAGTAGTATGGTGGCGGGAGACGTGGTCGGAGATACGCAGTATTTT. Filled out from reference TRBV19 and TRBJ2-3, the complete variable domain reads DGGITQSPKYLFRKEGQNVTLSCEQNLNHDAMYWYRQDPGQGLRLIYYSQIVNDFQKGDIAEGYSVSREKKESFPLTVTSAQKNPTAFYLCASSMVAGDVVGDTQYFGPGTRLTVL.

The chain has TRBV5-5 and TRBJ2-5; TRBD2 agrees at 14 bases. Germline V gives CDR1 SGHKS, CDR2 YYEKEE (reference sequence). The trim removed 4 bases at V and 2 bases at J, leaving 4 bases unmatched. This CDR3 region has 16 residues. The CDR3 DNA reads TGTGCCAGCAGCCCCCGGACTAGCGGGGGGCAAGAGACCCAGTACTTC. Its translation is CASSPRTSGGQETQYF.

This clone has just one count. The chain carries TRBV7-2 and TRBJ1-4, with D maybe TRBD1 (5 bases). The CDR3 is 16 amino acids. Trimming cost V 1 base and J 0 bases, with 9 bases left between them. CDR1 and CDR2 from the germline V gene are SGHTA and FQGNSA. The CDR3 reads CASSLEGLATNEKLFF. DNA of the CDR3: TGTGCCAGCAGCTTAGAGGGGCTTGCAACTAATGAAAAACTGTTTTTT.

The rearrangement uses TRBV19 and TRBJ2-5; D remains unclear. Per germline, CDR1 LNHDA and CDR2 SQIVND (reference sequence). The CDR3 totals 14 residues. The V gene lost 3 bases and the J gene lost 10 bases, with 18 bases spanning the gap. The CDR3 DNA sequence: TGTGCCAGTAGTATTGGGCTGGATGACATGTTCCAGTACTTC. As protein: CASSIGLDDMFQYF.

The chain joins TRBV5-1 to TRBJ2-5; the D is unclear. The CDR3 covers 15 residues. Germline V CDR1 and CDR2: SGHRS, YFSETQ. Between the trimmed V and J ends, which lost 1 base and 5 bases, there was a span of 15 bases. Here the CDR3 DNA reads TGCGCCAGCAGCTTGAATATCGGTTTTCGCGAGACCCAGTACTTC. It encodes CASSLNIGFRETQYF.

This rearrangement joins TRBV3-1 (or the pseudogene TRBV3-2) to TRBJ2-7, with 7 bases aligning to TRBD2. Germline V gene data show CDR1 as LGHDT and CDR2 as YNNKEL (reference sequence). The CDR3 spans 16 residues. Trimming cost V 3 bases and J 2 bases; bases outside gene matches: 10. The CDR3, as DNA: TGTGCCAGCAGCCATCTCGGGAGCGGGGCGACCTACGAGCAGTACTTC. Translation gives CASSHLGSGATYEQYF.

The chain couples TRBV6-1 to TRBJ1-1; TRBD1 matches 9 bases. Germline CDR1 reads MNHNS; CDR2 reads SASEGT. Trimming cost V 3 bases and J 7 bases; bases outside gene matches: 9. The CDR3 spans 15 residues. As DNA, the CDR3 is TGTGCCAGCAGTGACCCGGGACAGGGAAATGATGAAGCTTTCTTT. It translates to CASSDPGQGNDEAFF.

This clone has a handful of counts. This chain connects TRBV2 to TRBJ1-6; D possibly corresponds to TRBD1 (5 bases). Germline V CDR1 and CDR2: SNHLY, FYNNEI. V was clipped by 6 bases and J by 8 bases, with 11 bases between them. This CDR3 has 13 residues. In nucleotides, the CDR3 is TGTGCCAGCAGCCTGTCGGGGGATTCACCCCTCCACTTT. Protein: CASSLSGDSPLHF.

The rearrangement links TRBV2 to TRBJ2-3; the match to TRBD2 covers 8 bases. Trimming at V came to 8 bases and at J to 2 bases, leaving 9 bases not matched to a gene. The CDR3 is 15 amino acids. Germline CDR1 is SNHLY and CDR2 is FYNNEI. The CDR3 reads CASQSSGPPTDTQYF. DNA of the CDR3: TGTGCCAGCCAGTCTAGCGGGCCCCCCACAGATACGCAGTATTTT.

The chain joins TRBV6-5 to TRBJ1-1, with 8 nucleotides matching TRBD1. The CDR3 is 13 residues long. Looked up from germline, CDR1 is MNHEY and CDR2 is SVGAGI. V lost 6 bases to trimming and J lost 4 bases; unmatched junction nucleotides: 4. CDR3 coding DNA: TGTGCCAGCAGCCGTACAGGGGGCACTGAAGCTTTCTTT. Protein product: CASSRTGGTEAFF.

The chain couples TRBV4-3 to TRBJ1-6; tentatively, D is TRBD1 (5 bases). This CDR3 contains 16 residues. Germline CDR1 is LGHNA and CDR2 is YSLEER. V shed 0 bases and J shed 8 bases, with 14 bases lying between them. CDR3 DNA: TGCGCCAGCAGCCAAGAAGGAGGGACCCGGGATTCACCCCTCCACTTT. The encoded protein is CASSQEGGTRDSPLHF.

This clone was recorded only once. The CDR3 sequence is CASSRQQGANFNGYTF. CDR3 DNA sequence: TGTGCCAGCAGTCGACAACAGGGGGCGAATTTCAATGGCTACACCTTC. The chain uses TRBV27 and TRBJ1-2; 9 bases agree with TRBD1. After removal of 5 bases from V and 6 bases from J, the junction contained 13 bases not matched to a gene. The V gene's germline CDR1 is MNHEY and CDR2 SMNVEV (reference sequence). The CDR3 sequence is 16 residues long.

This chain connects TRBV30 to TRBJ1-5; a possible D gene is TRBD1 (6 bases). Trimming took off 0 bases at V and 2 bases at J, with 8 bases between the two ends. The CDR3 loop spans 14 amino acids. CDR1 is GTSNPN, CDR2 SVGIG, per germline (reference sequence). CDR3 amino acids: CAWSVKGGNQPQHF. CDR3 in DNA: TGTGCCTGGAGTGTGAAGGGGGGCAATCAGCCCCAGCATTTT.

V usage is TRBV5-6 and J usage is TRBJ1-2, with D possibly matching TRBD1 (5 bases). Looked up from germline, CDR1 is SGHDT and CDR2 is YYEEEE. The CDR3 spans 18 residues. Trimming pared 0 bases from V and 2 bases from J, leaving 20 bases between. CDR3 amino acids: CASSLVSSSRAGNYGYTF. The CDR3 DNA reads as TGTGCCAGCAGCTTGGTAAGCTCGTCCAGGGCGGGGAACTATGGCTACACCTTC.

V is TRBV18 and J is TRBJ1-5; the D is unclear. The CDR3 totals 13 residues. Trimming left V 6 bases short and J 7 bases short, with 13 bases between. Germline CDR1 reads KGHSH; CDR2 reads LQKENI. CDR3 nucleotide sequence: TGTGCCAGCTCTACCGACCGGGGACAGCCCCAGCATTTT. It yields the protein CASSTDRGQPQHF.